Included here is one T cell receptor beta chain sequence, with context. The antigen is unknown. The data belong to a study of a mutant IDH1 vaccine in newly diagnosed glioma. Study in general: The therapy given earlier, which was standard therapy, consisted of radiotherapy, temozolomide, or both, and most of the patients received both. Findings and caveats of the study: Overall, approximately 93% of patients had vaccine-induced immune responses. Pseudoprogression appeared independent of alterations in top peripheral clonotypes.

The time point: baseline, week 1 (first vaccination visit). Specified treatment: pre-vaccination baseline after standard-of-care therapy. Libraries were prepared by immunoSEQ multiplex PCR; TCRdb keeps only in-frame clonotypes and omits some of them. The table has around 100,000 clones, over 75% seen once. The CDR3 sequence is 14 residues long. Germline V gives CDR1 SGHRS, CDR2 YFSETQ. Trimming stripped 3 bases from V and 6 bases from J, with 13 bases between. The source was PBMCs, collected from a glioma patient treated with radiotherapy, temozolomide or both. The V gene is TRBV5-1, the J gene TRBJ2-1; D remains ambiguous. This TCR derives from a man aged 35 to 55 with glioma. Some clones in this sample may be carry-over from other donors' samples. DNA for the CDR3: TGCGCCAGCAGCTCCGGCAAGGTGGTCAATGAGCAGTTCTTC. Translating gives CASSSGKVVNEQFF.